This T cell receptor (beta chain) was observed in a study of T cells after yellow fever vaccination. Study-level information: Any fraction with a low cell number was prepared using SMART-Seq v4 Ultra Low Input.

The CDR3 is 13 residues long. Trimming shortened V by 5 bases and J by 0 bases, and 6 bases separated the two germline ends. The study's findings and limits: Within FACS-sorted repertoires, abundant clonotypes contaminating from the bulk population could be present.

This clonotype appeared many times. Its antigen is still unknown. Making TCR cDNA involved 5'RACE template switching, which added UMIs and a universal primer site. Via MiXCR, TCRdb re-called the 5' RACE reads, giving one row per CDR3 protein. The sample shows approximately 330,000 distinct CDR3 sequences, 4.1% of them seen only once. The sequence was collected from a man younger than 35 who received the YFV17D yellow fever vaccine. This specimen consisted of PBMCs, obtained 5 days after the yellow fever booster vaccination. The chain employs TRBV12-3 or TRBV12-4 and TRBJ2-3; D is unresolved. CDR3 sequence reads: CASSTDSTDTQYF. The CDR3 region has the DNA TGTGCCAGCAGTACGGACAGCACAGATACGCAGTATTTT.